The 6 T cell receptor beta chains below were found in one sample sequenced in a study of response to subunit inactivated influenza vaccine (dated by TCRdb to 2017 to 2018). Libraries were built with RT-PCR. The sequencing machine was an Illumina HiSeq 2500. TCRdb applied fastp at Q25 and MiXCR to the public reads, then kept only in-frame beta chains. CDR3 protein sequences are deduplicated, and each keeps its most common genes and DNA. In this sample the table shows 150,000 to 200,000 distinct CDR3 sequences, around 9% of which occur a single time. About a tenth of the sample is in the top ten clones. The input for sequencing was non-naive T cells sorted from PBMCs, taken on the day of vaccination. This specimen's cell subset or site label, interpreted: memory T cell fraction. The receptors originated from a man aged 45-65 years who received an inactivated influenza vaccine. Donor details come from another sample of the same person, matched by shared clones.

The CDR3 protein is CASSQDPLRQETQYF. CDR3 coding DNA: TGTGCCAGCAGCCAAGATCCGCTTCGGCAAGAGACCCAGTACTTC. The rearrangement joins TRBV3-1 to TRBJ2-5, with no clear D. CDR1 is LGHDT, CDR2 YNNKEL, per germline (reference sequence). V lost 0 bases and J lost 2, with 10 bases in between. This CDR3 has 15 amino acids.

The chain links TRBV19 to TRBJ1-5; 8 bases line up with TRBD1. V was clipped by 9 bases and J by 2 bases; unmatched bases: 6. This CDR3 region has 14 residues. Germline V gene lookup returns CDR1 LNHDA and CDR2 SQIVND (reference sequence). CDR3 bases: TGTGCCAGCACCACAGGGGGAGGCAATCAGCCCCAGCATTTT. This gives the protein CASTTGGGNQPQHF.

The CDR3 nucleotides are TGTGCCAGCAGTTACGATAGCGGGGTCTACAATGAGCAGTTCTTC. As protein: CASSYDSGVYNEQFF. The chain links TRBV6-5 to TRBJ2-1, with TRBD2 matching over 8 bases. The V and J ends lost 2 bases and 3 bases, in that order; junction bases with no gene match: 3. Germline lookup yields CDR1 MNHEY and CDR2 SVGAGI. The CDR3 extends over 15 amino acids.

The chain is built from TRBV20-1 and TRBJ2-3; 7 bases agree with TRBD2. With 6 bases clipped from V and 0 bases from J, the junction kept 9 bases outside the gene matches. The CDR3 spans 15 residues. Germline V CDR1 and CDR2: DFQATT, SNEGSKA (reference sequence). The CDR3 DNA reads TGCAGTGCACGGGCTAGCGGCTTTAGCACAGATACGCAGTATTTT. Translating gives CSARASGFSTDTQYF.

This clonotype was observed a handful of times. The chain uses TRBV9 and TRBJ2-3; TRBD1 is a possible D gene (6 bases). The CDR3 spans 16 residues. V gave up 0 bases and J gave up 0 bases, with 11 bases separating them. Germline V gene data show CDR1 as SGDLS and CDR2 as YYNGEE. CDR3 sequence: CASSVGGGTSTDTQYF. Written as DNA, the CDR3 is TGTGCCAGCAGCGTAGGAGGGGGAACTAGCACAGATACGCAGTATTTT.

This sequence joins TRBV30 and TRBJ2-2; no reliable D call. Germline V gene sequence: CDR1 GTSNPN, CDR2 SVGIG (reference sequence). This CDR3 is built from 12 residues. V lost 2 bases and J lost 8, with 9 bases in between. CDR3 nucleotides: TGTGCCTGGAGTCCCCAGGTGGGGGAGCTGTTTTTT. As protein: CAWSPQVGELFF.